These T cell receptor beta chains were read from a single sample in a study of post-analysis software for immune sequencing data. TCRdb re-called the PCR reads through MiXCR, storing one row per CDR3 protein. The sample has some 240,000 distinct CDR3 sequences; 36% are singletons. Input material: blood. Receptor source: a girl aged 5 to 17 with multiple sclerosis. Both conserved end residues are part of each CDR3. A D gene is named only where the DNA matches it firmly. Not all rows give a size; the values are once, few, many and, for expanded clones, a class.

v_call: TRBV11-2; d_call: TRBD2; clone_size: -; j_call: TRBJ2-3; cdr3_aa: CASSLDSNSGGTDTQYF; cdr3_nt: TGTGCCAGCAGCTTAGATTCGAATAGCGGGGGCACAGATACGCAGTATTTT
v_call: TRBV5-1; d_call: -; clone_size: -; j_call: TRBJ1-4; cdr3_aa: CAGKGQTATNEKLFF; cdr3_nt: TGCGCCGGCAAGGGACAAACTGCAACTAATGAAAAACTGTTTTTT
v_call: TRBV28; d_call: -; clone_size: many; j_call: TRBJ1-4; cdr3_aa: CASRPLLGRTTNEKLFF; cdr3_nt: TGTGCCAGCAGGCCGCTCCTGGGGAGGACAACTAATGAAAAACTGTTTTTT
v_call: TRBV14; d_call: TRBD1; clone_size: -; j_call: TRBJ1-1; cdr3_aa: CASSQITQGPRTEAFF; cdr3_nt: TGTGCCAGCAGCCAGATTACACAGGGGCCGCGGACTGAAGCTTTCTTT
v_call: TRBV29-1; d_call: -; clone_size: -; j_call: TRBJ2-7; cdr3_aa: CSVEDRGYEQYF; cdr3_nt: TGCAGCGTTGAAGACCGGGGGTACGAGCAGTACTTC
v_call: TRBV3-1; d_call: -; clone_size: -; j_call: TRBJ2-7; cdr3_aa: CASSQVPGSEQYF; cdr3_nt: TGTGCCAGCAGCCAAGTCCCGGGTAGCGAGCAGTACTTC
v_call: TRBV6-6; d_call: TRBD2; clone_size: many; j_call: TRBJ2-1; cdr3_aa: CASTRLAGNPYNEQFF; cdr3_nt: TGTGCCAGCACCCGACTAGCGGGAAACCCCTACAATGAGCAGTTCTTC
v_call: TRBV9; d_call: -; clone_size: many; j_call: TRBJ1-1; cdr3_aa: CASSVGVLDIGNTEAFF; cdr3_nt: TGTGCCAGCAGCGTAGGGGTGCTTGATATCGGGAACACTGAAGCTTTCTTT
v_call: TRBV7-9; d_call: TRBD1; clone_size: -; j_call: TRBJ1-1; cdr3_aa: CASSARGSDTEAFF; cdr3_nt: TGTGCCAGCAGCGCCAGGGGGTCTGACACTGAAGCTTTCTTT
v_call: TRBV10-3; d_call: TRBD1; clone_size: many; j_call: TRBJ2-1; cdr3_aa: CAINGGQGNNEQFF; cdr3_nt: TGTGCCATCAACGGCGGACAGGGGAACAATGAGCAGTTCTTC
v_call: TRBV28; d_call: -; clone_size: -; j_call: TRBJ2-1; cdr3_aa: CTSSSSAYNEQFF; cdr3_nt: -
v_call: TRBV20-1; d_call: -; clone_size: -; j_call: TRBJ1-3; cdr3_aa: CSASGNMGSGNTIYF; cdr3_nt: TGCAGTGCTAGTGGGAACATGGGCTCTGGAAACACCATATATTTT
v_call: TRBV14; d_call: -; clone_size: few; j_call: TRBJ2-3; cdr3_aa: CASSRSSGTQYF; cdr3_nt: TGTGCCAGCAGCCGCTCGTCTGGTACGCAGTATTTT
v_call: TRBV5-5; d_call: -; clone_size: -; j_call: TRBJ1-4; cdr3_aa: CASSPLTGWEEKLFF; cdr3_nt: TGTGCCAGCAGCCCCCTAACAGGGTGGGAGGAAAAACTGTTTTTT
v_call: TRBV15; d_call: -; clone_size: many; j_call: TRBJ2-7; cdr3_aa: CATSRASSYEQYF; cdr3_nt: TGTGCCACCAGTCGAGCGAGCTCCTACGAGCAGTACTTC
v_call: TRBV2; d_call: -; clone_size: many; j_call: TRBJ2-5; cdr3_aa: CASSPVPETQYF; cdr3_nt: TGTGCCTCCAGCCCTGTCCCGGAGACCCAGTACTTC
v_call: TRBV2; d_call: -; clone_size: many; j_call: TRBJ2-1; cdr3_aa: CASSDRQGPWNEQFF; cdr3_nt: TGTGCCAGCAGTGATAGGCAGGGTCCGTGGAATGAGCAGTTCTTC